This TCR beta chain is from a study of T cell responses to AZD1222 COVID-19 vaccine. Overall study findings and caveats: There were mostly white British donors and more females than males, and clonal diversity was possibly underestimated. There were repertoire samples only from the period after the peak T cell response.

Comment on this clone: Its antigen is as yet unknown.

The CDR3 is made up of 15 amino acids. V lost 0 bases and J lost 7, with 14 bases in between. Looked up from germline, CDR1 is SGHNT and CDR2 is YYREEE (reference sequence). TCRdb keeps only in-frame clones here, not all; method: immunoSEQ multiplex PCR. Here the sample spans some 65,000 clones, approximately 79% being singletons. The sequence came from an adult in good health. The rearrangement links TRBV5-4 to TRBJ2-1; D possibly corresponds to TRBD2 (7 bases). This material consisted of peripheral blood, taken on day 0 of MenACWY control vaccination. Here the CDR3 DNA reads TGTGCCAGCAGCTTGGCGGGGGGCGCGGGGAATGAGCAGTTCTTC. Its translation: CASSLAGGAGNEQFF.